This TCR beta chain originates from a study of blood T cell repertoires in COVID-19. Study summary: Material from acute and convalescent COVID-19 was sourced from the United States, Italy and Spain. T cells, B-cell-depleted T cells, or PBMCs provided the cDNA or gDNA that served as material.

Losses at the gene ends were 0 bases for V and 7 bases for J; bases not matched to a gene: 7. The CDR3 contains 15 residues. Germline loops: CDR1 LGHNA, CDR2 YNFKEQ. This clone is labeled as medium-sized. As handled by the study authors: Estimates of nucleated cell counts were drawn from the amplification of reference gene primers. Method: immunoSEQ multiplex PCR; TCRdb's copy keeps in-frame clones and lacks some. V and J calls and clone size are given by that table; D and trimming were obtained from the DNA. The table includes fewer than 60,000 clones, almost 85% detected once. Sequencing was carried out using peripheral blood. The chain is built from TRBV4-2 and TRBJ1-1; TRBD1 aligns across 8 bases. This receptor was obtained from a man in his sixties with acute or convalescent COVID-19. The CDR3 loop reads CASSQDPGQDFEAFF. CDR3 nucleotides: TGTGCCAGCAGCCAAGACCCGGGACAGGACTTTGAAGCTTTCTTT.